The next 22 T cell receptor beta chains were all read from a single sample in a study of control samples from healthy donors and cancer patients. Produced via immunoSEQ multiplex PCR; TCRdb's table is partial and in-frame only. The repertoire consists of about 170,000 clones, with 90% to 95% occurring once and the leading ten covering about 1.6%. The sequenced sample was blood. These receptors originate from a young woman in good health.

The DNA for the CDR3 is TGTGCCAGCAGCCCCCCGGGACAGGGGAACTACGAGCAGTACTTC. As protein: CASSPPGQGNYEQYF. V and J are TRBV7-3 and TRBJ2-7, with 10 bases fitting TRBD1. Germline V gene sequence: CDR1 SGHTA, CDR2 FQGTGA. The CDR3 extends over 15 amino acids. V was clipped by 5 bases and J by 3 bases; unmatched bases: 7.

This chain links TRBV5-1 with TRBJ1-6; D call uncertain. The CDR3 is 12 amino acids. Germline CDR1 is SGHRS and CDR2 is YFSETQ. V was shortened by 5 bases and J by 7 bases, with 7 bases between the two germline ends. In DNA, the CDR3 is TGCGCCAGCAGGGTAGGGAATTCACCCCTCCACTTT. It is translated as CASRVGNSPLHF. The full variable domain, its missing parts supplied by reference TRBV5-1 and TRBJ1-6, is KAGVTQTPRYLIKTRGQQVTLSCSPISGHRSVSWYQQTPGQGLQFLFEYFSETQRNKGNFPGRFSGRQFSNSRSEMNVSTLELGDSALYLCASRVGNSPLHFGNGTRLTVT.

The chain is built from TRBV19 and TRBJ2-7; 9 bases match TRBD1. Germline V CDR1 and CDR2: LNHDA, SQIVND (reference sequence). The CDR3 has 15 residues. The V segment lost 6 bases and the J segment 2 bases; nucleotides outside the gene matches: 8. The CDR3 nucleotides are TGTGCCAGTAGGCCAACAGGGGGCGGACCCTACGAGCAGTACTTC. Its protein product is CASRPTGGGPYEQYF.

V is TRBV27 and J is TRBJ1-1, with a possible D match to TRBD1 (5 bases). Germline CDR1 reads MNHEY; CDR2 reads SMNVEV (reference sequence). V was trimmed by 2 bases and J by 0 bases, leaving 7 bases between them. This CDR3 has 14 residues. CDR3: CASSLRGMNTEAFF. In DNA form, the CDR3 reads TGTGCCAGCAGTTTACGGGGGATGAACACTGAAGCTTTCTTT.

CDR3 amino acids: CASSFEVPNSPLHF. The CDR3 nucleotides read TGTGCCAGCTCCTTTGAGGTTCCAAATTCACCCCTCCACTTT. The rearrangement uses TRBV5-6 and TRBJ1-6; no reliable D call. V was cut by 7 bases and J by 7 bases, with 15 bases left in between. CDR3 length equals 14 residues. Germline values: CDR1 SGHDT, CDR2 YYEEEE.

The gene calls are TRBV25-1 and TRBJ1-1, with D possibly being TRBD1 (5 bases). Germline CDR1 and CDR2: MGHDK and SYGVNS. Between the trimmed V and J ends, which lost 4 bases and 3 bases, there was a span of 15 bases. This CDR3 region has 15 residues. The CDR3 region is CASSGLAGPDTEAFF. The DNA of the CDR3 is TGTGCCAGCAGTGGCCTTGCGGGGCCGGACACTGAAGCTTTCTTT.

The chain employs TRBV29-1 and TRBJ2-7; D call uncertain. Trimming left V 1 base short and J 0 bases short, with 7 bases between. The germline V gene has CDR1 SQVTM and CDR2 ANQGSEA. The CDR3 has 13 amino acids. This CDR3 reads CSVEVRDSYEQYF. In DNA, the CDR3 is TGCAGCGTTGAAGTAAGGGACTCCTACGAGCAGTACTTC.

As concerns this clone: The same CDR3 arises from other DNA sequences in this sample as well. The gene calls are TRBV6-4 and TRBJ2-1; 8 bases are shared with TRBD2. The CDR3 runs to 15 residues. Trimming cost V 3 bases and J 7 bases; bases outside gene matches: 8. The V gene's germline CDR1 is MRHNA and CDR2 SNTAGT. This CDR3 is CASSEGRGADNEQFF. The CDR3 region has the DNA TGTGCCAGCAGTGAGGGGCGGGGGGCCGATAATGAGCAGTTCTTC.

The chain links TRBV5-4 to TRBJ2-1; 14 nucleotides align to TRBD2. The J segment lost 3 bases and the V segment lost 1 base, leaving 3 bases of the junction unmatched. Germline V gene data show CDR1 as SGHNT and CDR2 as YYREEE (reference sequence). CDR3 length: 17 amino acids. CDR3 loop: CASSLRGTSGGYNEQFF. The CDR3 nucleotides are TGTGCCAGCAGCTTGAGGGGGACTAGCGGGGGCTACAATGAGCAGTTCTTC.

The chain employs TRBV5-6 and TRBJ2-5; a possible D gene is TRBD2 (6 bases). CDR3 size: 14 residues. CDR1 is SGHDT, CDR2 YYEEEE, per germline. V lost 1 base and J 2 bases, leaving 9 bases between the germline ends. The CDR3 DNA sequence: TGTGCCAGCAGCTTGTGGGGGACTCAAGAGACCCAGTACTTC. Translation gives CASSLWGTQETQYF.

This chain links TRBV6-5 with TRBJ1-6; 9 nucleotides agree with TRBD1. After removal of 6 bases from V and 6 bases from J, the junction contained 6 bases not matched to a gene. CDR3 length equals 15 residues. The germline V gene has CDR1 MNHEY and CDR2 SVGAGI. The CDR3 sequence: CASRLPGQGNSPLHF. The DNA of the CDR3 is TGTGCCAGCAGACTACCGGGACAGGGTAATTCACCCCTCCACTTT.

This chain joins TRBV27 and TRBJ2-7; 12 nucleotides line up with TRBD2. The CDR3 runs to 15 residues. The V segment lost 4 bases and the J segment 4 bases; nucleotides outside the gene matches: 5. In germline, CDR1 is MNHEY, CDR2 SMNVEV (reference sequence). CDR3 region: CASSSLAGGRYEQYF. In nucleotides, the CDR3 is TGTGCCAGCAGTTCACTAGCGGGGGGACGGTACGAGCAGTACTTC.

The V call is TRBV7-9, the J call TRBJ2-2, with 7 nucleotides matching TRBD2. Germline V gene lookup returns CDR1 SEHNR and CDR2 FQNEAQ (reference sequence). V lost 2 bases and J lost 1; bases outside the gene matches: 4. CDR3 length: 16 residues. This CDR3 is CASSLLASGNTGELFF. The CDR3, as DNA: TGTGCCAGCAGCTTACTGGCTAGCGGGAACACCGGGGAGCTGTTTTTT.

This clone was detected only once. This chain uses TRBV9 with TRBJ1-1; D gene uncertain. V dropped 7 bases and J dropped 1 base, with 20 bases sitting between them. The CDR3 has 16 amino acids. CDR1 SGDLS and CDR2 YYNGEE come from the germline V gene. The CDR3 coding sequence is TGTGCCAGCTCGTTGTTATCCGTGGGCGGGAACACTGAAGCTTTCTTT. Its translation: CASSLLSVGGNTEAFF.

The chain employs TRBV18 and TRBJ1-4, with 8 bases matching TRBD1. This CDR3 region has 16 residues. V trimming: 3 bases; J trimming: 2 bases; junction bases outside the gene matches: 5. Germline CDR1 and CDR2: KGHSH and LQKENI. The CDR3 region is CASSPGQASTNEKLFF. In DNA, the CDR3 is TGTGCCAGCTCACCGGGACAGGCGTCTACTAATGAAAAACTGTTTTTT.

The chain is built from TRBV18 and TRBJ1-4; TRBD1 might be the D (6 bases). CDR1 KGHSH and CDR2 LQKENI come from the germline V gene. V lost 0 bases and J 6 bases, leaving 11 bases between the germline ends. This CDR3 comprises 15 residues. The CDR3 DNA follows: TGTGCCAGCTCACCACCGGCCAGGGGTGATGAAAAACTGTTTTTT. Protein product: CASSPPARGDEKLFF.

This sequence joins TRBV24-1 and TRBJ1-2, with TRBD1 as a possible D gene (5 bases). This CDR3 has 13 amino acids. Trimming pared 2 bases from V and 7 bases from J, leaving 10 bases between. Germline V gene sequence: CDR1 KGHDR, CDR2 SFDVKD. The CDR3 loop is CATSDSGQVGYTF. Here the CDR3 DNA reads TGTGCCACCAGTGATTCAGGGCAAGTTGGCTACACCTTC.

The sample holds one count of this clone. The chain is built from TRBV29-1 and TRBJ1-2, with 7 bases aligning to TRBD1. The J segment lost 8 bases and the V segment lost 4 bases, leaving 7 bases of the junction unmatched. The germline CDR1 and CDR2 sequences are SQVTM and ANQGSEA. The CDR3 covers 12 residues. The CDR3 spells CSVVGDSGGYTF. In DNA form, the CDR3 reads TGCAGCGTTGTAGGGGACAGCGGGGGCTACACCTTC.

The chain recombines TRBV6-1 with TRBJ2-2; the D is unclear. Trimming took off 0 bases at V and 5 bases at J, with 4 bases between the two ends. Germline V gene lookup returns CDR1 MNHNS and CDR2 SASEGT. The CDR3 covers 13 residues. As DNA, the CDR3 is TGTGCCAGCAGTGAAGCGGATACCGGGGAGCTGTTTTTT. Translating gives CASSEADTGELFF.

About this clone itself: Other DNA sequences in this specimen translate into the identical CDR3. The CDR3 DNA sequence: TGCAGCGTTGAGGGGTATGGCTACACCTTC. Its protein is CSVEGYGYTF. The genes are TRBV29-1 and TRBJ1-2, with D uncertain. V lost 3 bases and J lost 5, with 4 bases in between. The germline V gene encodes CDR1 SQVTM and CDR2 ANQGSEA. The CDR3 has 10 amino acids.

This clone was seen a few times. The chain joins TRBV4-1 to TRBJ2-3; D gene uncertain. CDR3 length: 13 amino acids. The ends were cut back, 3 bases at V and 3 bases at J, with 7 bases in the middle. Germline V gene sequence: CDR1 MGHRA, CDR2 YSYEKL. CDR3 sequence reads: CASSHPKTDTQYF. The CDR3 DNA follows: TGCGCCAGCAGCCATCCTAAAACAGATACGCAGTATTTT.

This clone has only a few counts. The rearrangement joins TRBV19 to TRBJ2-7; D gene unclear. The length of the CDR3 is 13 residues. Per the germline V gene, CDR1 is LNHDA and CDR2 is SQIVND (reference sequence). V was pared by 3 bases and J by 0 bases, with 6 bases between. As DNA, the CDR3 is TGTGCCAGTAGTATCCCCTACTCCTACGAGCAGTACTTC. It specifies CASSIPYSYEQYF.